This T cell receptor (beta chain) was identified during a study of radiation and T cells in renal cell carcinoma. This clone was seen a handful of times. No antigen is known for it. The repertoire was sequenced with immunoSEQ multiplex PCR; TCRdb's copy has only in-frame clones and lacks some. The table includes some 130,000 clones, around 90% detected once. The CDR3 is made up of 14 amino acids. Trimming took 5 bases from V and 7 from J, leaving 14 bases between them. Per the germline V gene, CDR1 is SGHTA and CDR2 is FQGNSA. Overall study results and limits: Without pretreatment biopsies, baseline tumor clonotype presence was undetermined.

Time point here: blood 2 weeks post-SBRT. The treatment was: 15 Gy SBRT to primary tumor, nephrectomy 4 weeks later. Blood was sampled at baseline, 2 weeks and 4 weeks after SBRT. V is TRBV7-2 and J is TRBJ1-4, with a possible D match to TRBD1 (5 bases). This clonotype originated in a woman in her seventies with renal cell carcinoma. The sequencing used blood, collected from a patient whose treatment included radiotherapy and nephrectomy. CDR3 nucleotides: TGTGCCAGCAGCCGGTTAGGGGTTAGTGAAAAACTGTTTTTT. Translation: CASSRLGVSEKLFF.